The 20 T cell receptor beta chains below all came from one sample that was sequenced in a study of blood T cell repertoires in COVID-19. Assay used: immunoSEQ multiplex PCR; TCRdb lists only in-frame clones, some missing. The top ten hold less than 7.5% of the sample, which has 100,000 or so clones, around 90% seen once. The specimen sequenced was peripheral blood. The source is a woman in her sixties with acute or convalescent COVID-19.

The chain recombines TRBV7-9 with TRBJ1-6; D uncertain. V was cut by 2 bases and J by 3 bases, with 8 bases left in between. The germline CDR1 and CDR2 sequences are SEHNR and FQNEAQ (reference sequence). This CDR3 is built from 15 residues. The CDR3 spells CASSLYRDYNSPLHF. The CDR3 DNA follows: TGTGCCAGCAGCTTATACCGAGACTATAATTCACCCCTCCACTTT.

The CDR3 spells CASSRDTYNEQFF. The CDR3 DNA sequence: TGTGCCAGCAGCCGGGACACCTACAATGAGCAGTTCTTC. The chain has TRBV12-3 or TRBV12-4 and TRBJ2-1; maybe TRBD1 (6 bases). The CDR3 is 13 residues long. V shed 6 bases and J shed 2 bases, with 8 bases lying between them.

The chain couples TRBV2 to TRBJ1-5; no firm D call. CDR1 and CDR2 (germline): SNHLY, FYNNEI. V was clipped by 6 bases and J by 2 bases, with 14 bases between them. The length of the CDR3 is 15 residues. The CDR3 nucleotides are TGTGCCAGCAGGAGAGGAGGGAATCGCAATCAGCCCCAGCATTTT. Protein product: CASRRGGNRNQPQHF. Complete variable domain (other parts from reference TRBV2 and TRBJ1-5): EPEVTQTPSHQVTQMGQEVILRCVPISNHLYFYWYRQILGQKVEFLVSFYNNEISEKSEIFDDQFSVERPDGSNFTLKIRSTKLEDSAMYFCASRRGGNRNQPQHFGDGTRLSIL.

The J gene is TRBJ1-1, the V gene TRBV7-8; D is unclear. The CDR3 covers 15 residues. Germline lookup yields CDR1 SGHVS and CDR2 FQNEAQ. Trimming removed 0 bases at V and 0 bases at J, with 8 bases between. The CDR3 DNA is TGTGCCAGCAGCTTAGCGAGTAGCATGAACACTGAAGCTTTCTTT. As protein: CASSLASSMNTEAFF.

V and J are TRBV7-8 and TRBJ1-1; D is ambiguous. CDR3 size: 13 residues. The V end lost 5 bases, the J end lost 4 bases, and 11 bases lay between the germline ends. Germline V gene lookup returns CDR1 SGHVS and CDR2 FQNEAQ. This CDR3 reads CASSVGGFTEAFF. The CDR3 DNA reads TGTGCCAGCAGCGTCGGCGGTTTCACTGAAGCTTTCTTT. The whole variable domain, filled in from reference TRBV7-8 and TRBJ1-1, reads GAGVSQSPRYKVAKRGQDVALRCDPISGHVSLFWYQQALGQGPEFLTYFQNEAQLDKSGLPSDRFFAERPEGSVSTLKIQRTQQEDSAVYLCASSVGGFTEAFFGQGTRLTVV.

This clone occurred a few times. The sample contains more than one DNA sequence encoding this CDR3. The rearrangement uses TRBV3-1 (or the pseudogene TRBV3-2) and TRBJ1-2, with TRBD1 matching 7 bases. Germline loops: CDR1 LGHDT, CDR2 YNNKEL (reference sequence). The CDR3 has 13 amino acids. V lost 1 base to trimming and J lost 5 bases; unmatched junction nucleotides: 1. CDR3 in amino acids: CASSQAGGYGYTF. The CDR3 DNA sequence: TGTGCCAGCAGCCAAGCAGGGGGGTATGGCTACACCTTC.

The V gene is TRBV14, the J gene TRBJ2-3, with 7 bases aligning to TRBD2. V shed 0 bases, J shed 5 bases, and the junction held 2 bases outside the gene matches. The germline gives CDR1 SGHDN, CDR2 FVKESK. The CDR3 extends over 14 amino acids. The CDR3 sequence: CASSQDTGGDTQYF. CDR3 nucleotide sequence: TGTGCCAGCAGCCAAGATACGGGAGGAGATACGCAGTATTTT.

The chain recombines TRBV19 with TRBJ1-5; D is perhaps TRBD1 (6 bases). Germline CDR1 reads LNHDA; CDR2 reads SQIVND (reference sequence). The CDR3 contains 14 residues. Trimming shortened V by 3 bases and J by 7 bases, and 13 bases separated the two germline ends. This CDR3 reads CASSIGRGQQPQHF. The CDR3 DNA sequence: TGTGCCAGTAGTATCGGCAGGGGTCAACAGCCCCAGCATTTT.

The V call is TRBV7-2, the J call TRBJ2-5; D gene ambiguous. This CDR3 spans 14 amino acids. V lost 3 bases, J lost 4 bases, and 12 bases lay in between. Germline V gives CDR1 SGHTA, CDR2 FQGNSA. The CDR3 spells CASSLMQRGETQYF. The CDR3 DNA is TGTGCCAGCAGCTTGATGCAGCGAGGAGAGACCCAGTACTTC.

This chain joins TRBV28 and TRBJ1-2, with TRBD1 matching 7 bases. The CDR3 runs to 15 residues. Germline CDR1 and CDR2: MDHEN and SYDVKM. With 6 bases clipped from V and 2 bases from J, the junction kept 9 bases outside the gene matches. Here the CDR3 DNA reads TGTGCCAGCAGGGACTTTTCAGGGGGGAACTATGGCTACACCTTC. Its protein product is CASRDFSGGNYGYTF.

V is TRBV6-5 and J is TRBJ2-7, with D unresolved. CDR1 is MNHEY, CDR2 SVGAGI, per germline. The ends were cut back, 5 bases at V and 3 bases at J, with 5 bases in the middle. This CDR3 contains 11 residues. The CDR3 DNA reads as TGTGCCAGCAGTATCCGCTACGAGCAGTACTTC. This gives the protein CASSIRYEQYF.

The CDR3 coding sequence is TGCGCCAGCAGCGTAGAGCGGAACACGCAGTATTTT. It yields the protein CASSVERNTQYF. The V and J genes are TRBV5-1 and TRBJ2-3; D is possibly TRBD2 (5 bases). The germline V gene has CDR1 SGHRS and CDR2 YFSETQ. CDR3 length equals 12 residues. The V and J ends lost 4 bases and 9 bases respectively, with 12 bases between them.

Only a few counts were recorded for this clone. The genes are TRBV4-1 and TRBJ2-1; a possible D gene is TRBD2 (6 bases). CDR3 length equals 17 residues. Germline CDR1 and CDR2: MGHRA and YSYEKL. V was shortened by 4 bases and J by 0 bases, with 16 bases between the two germline ends. CDR3 sequence reads: CASSRVGDSSSYNEQFF. CDR3 bases: TGCGCCAGCAGCCGCGTCGGGGACTCAAGCTCCTACAATGAGCAGTTCTTC.

This chain joins TRBV7-9 and TRBJ1-4; tentatively, D is TRBD1 (6 bases). Between the trimmed V and J ends, which lost 0 bases and 8 bases, there was a span of 16 bases. Germline V lookup: CDR1 SEHNR, CDR2 FQNEAQ (reference sequence). This CDR3 has 16 residues. The CDR3 coding sequence is TGTGCCAGCAGCTTAGCGGGCGGCAGGGGTCAAGAAAAACTGTTTTTT. Translation gives CASSLAGGRGQEKLFF.

CDR3 region: CASSEGNTEAFF. Written as DNA, the CDR3 is TGTGCCAGCAGCGAGGGGAACACTGAAGCTTTCTTT. V gene TRBV7-9 combines with J gene TRBJ1-1; the D is unclear. CDR3 size: 12 residues. The V gene lost 5 bases and the J gene lost 1 base, with 5 bases spanning the gap. Per the germline V gene, CDR1 is SEHNR and CDR2 is FQNEAQ (reference sequence).

This clone was counted once. The chain couples TRBV19 to TRBJ1-1, with 8 positions matching TRBD1. Germline loops: CDR1 LNHDA, CDR2 SQIVND (reference sequence). V lost 6 bases and J lost 2; bases outside the gene matches: 11. The length of the CDR3 is 16 residues. The CDR3 DNA reads TGTGCCAGTAGGCCGACAGGGGCGGAAGACAACACTGAAGCTTTCTTT. Protein product: CASRPTGAEDNTEAFF. The variable domain in full, completed from reference TRBV19 and TRBJ1-1, reads DGGITQSPKYLFRKEGQNVTLSCEQNLNHDAMYWYRQDPGQGLRLIYYSQIVNDFQKGDIAEGYSVSREKKESFPLTVTSAQKNPTAFYLCASRPTGAEDNTEAFFGQGTRLTVV.

The chain is built from TRBV18 and TRBJ2-1; D possibly corresponds to TRBD1 (6 bases). This CDR3 contains 13 residues. Per the germline V gene, CDR1 is KGHSH and CDR2 is LQKENI. Trimming pared 3 bases from V and 4 bases from J, leaving 7 bases between. The CDR3 nucleotides are TGTGCCAGCTCACCGACAGGATACAATGAGCAGTTCTTC. Protein: CASSPTGYNEQFF.

The genes are TRBV12-3 or TRBV12-4 and TRBJ2-2, with no clear D. There are 11 residues in the CDR3. The V gene lost 4 bases and the J gene lost 7 bases, with 4 bases spanning the gap. The CDR3 DNA sequence: TGTGCCAGCAGTTATTACGGGGAGCTGTTTTTT. Its protein product is CASSYYGELFF.

The V gene is TRBV6-6, the J gene TRBJ1-1; D gene ambiguous. The CDR3 loop spans 15 amino acids. V was pared by 5 bases and J by 1 base, with 14 bases between. Germline V gene data show CDR1 as MNHNY and CDR2 as SVGAGI (reference sequence). The DNA for the CDR3 is TGTGCCAGCAGTACCCGGACGGGATCGAACACTGAAGCTTTCTTT. Protein product: CASSTRTGSNTEAFF.

The chain has TRBV28 and TRBJ2-3; 8 bases align to TRBD1. CDR1 and CDR2 from the germline V gene are MDHEN and SYDVKM. With V trimmed by 3 bases and J by 6 bases, 5 bases remained unmatched. This CDR3 has 14 residues. The CDR3: CASSLDRVVDTQYF. In DNA, the CDR3 is TGTGCCAGCAGTTTGGACAGGGTAGTCGATACGCAGTATTTT.